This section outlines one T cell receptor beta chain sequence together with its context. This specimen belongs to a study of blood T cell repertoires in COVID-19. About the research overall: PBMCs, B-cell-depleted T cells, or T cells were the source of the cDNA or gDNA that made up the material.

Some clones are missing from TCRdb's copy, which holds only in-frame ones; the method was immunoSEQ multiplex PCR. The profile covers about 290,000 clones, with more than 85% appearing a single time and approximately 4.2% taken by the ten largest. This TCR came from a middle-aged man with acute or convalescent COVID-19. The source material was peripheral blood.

CDR3 DNA sequence: TGTGCCAGCGGATCGGACAGACTGATATCCAAAAACATTCAGTACTTC. It translates to CASGSDRLISKNIQYF. This chain uses TRBV27 with TRBJ2-4, with D perhaps matching TRBD1 (6 bases). The CDR3 length is 16 residues. V was trimmed by 8 bases and J by 2 bases, leaving 19 bases between them. Looked up from germline, CDR1 is MNHEY and CDR2 is SMNVEV (reference sequence).